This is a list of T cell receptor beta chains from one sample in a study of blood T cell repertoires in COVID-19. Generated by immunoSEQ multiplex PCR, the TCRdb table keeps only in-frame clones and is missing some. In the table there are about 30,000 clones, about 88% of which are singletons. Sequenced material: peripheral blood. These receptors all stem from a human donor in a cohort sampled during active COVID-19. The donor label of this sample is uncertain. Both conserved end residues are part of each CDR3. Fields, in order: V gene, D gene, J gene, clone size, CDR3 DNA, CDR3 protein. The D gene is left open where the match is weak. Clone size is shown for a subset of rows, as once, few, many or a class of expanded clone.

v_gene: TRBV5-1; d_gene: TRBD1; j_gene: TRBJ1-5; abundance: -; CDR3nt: TGCGCCAGCAGCCCCGGGACAGGCAATCAGCCCCAGCATTTT; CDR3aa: CASSPGTGNQPQHF
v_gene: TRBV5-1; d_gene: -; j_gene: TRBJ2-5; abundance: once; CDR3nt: TGCGCCAGCAGCCCTGGGAGTGAAGAGACCCAGTACTTC; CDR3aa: CASSPGSEETQYF
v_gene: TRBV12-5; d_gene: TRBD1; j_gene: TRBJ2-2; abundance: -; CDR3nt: TGTGCTAGTGGTTTGGGGGACAGGGGATACACCGGGGAGCTGTTTTTT; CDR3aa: CASGLGDRGYTGELFF
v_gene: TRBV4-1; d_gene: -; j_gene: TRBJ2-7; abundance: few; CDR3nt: TGCGCCAGCAGCCAAGATCCTTCAGTCGGGTTAGCCTCCTACGAGCAGTACTTC; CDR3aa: CASSQDPSVGLASYEQYF
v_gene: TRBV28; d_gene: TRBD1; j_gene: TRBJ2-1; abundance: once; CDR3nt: TGTGCCAGCAGCTCGGACAGGCCATTATACAATGAGCAGTTCTTC; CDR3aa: CASSSDRPLYNEQFF
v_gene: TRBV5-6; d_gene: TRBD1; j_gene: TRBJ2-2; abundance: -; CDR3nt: TGTGCCAGCAGCTTGTGGCAGGGGGTGTCCGGGGAGCTGTTTTTT; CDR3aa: CASSLWQGVSGELFF
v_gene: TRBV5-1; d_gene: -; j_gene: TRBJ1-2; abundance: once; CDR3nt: TGCGCCAGCAGCTTGGGACCCCTGGGAGGAGACTATGGCTACACCTTC; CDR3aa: CASSLGPLGGDYGYTF
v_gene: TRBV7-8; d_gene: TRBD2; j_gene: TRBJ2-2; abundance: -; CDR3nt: TGTGCCAGCAGAGGACTAGGGAAAACCGGGGAGCTGTTTTTT; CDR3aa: CASRGLGKTGELFF
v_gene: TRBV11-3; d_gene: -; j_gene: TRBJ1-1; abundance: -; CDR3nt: TGTGCCAGCAGCAAGACAACAGGGTACACTGAAGCTTTCTTT; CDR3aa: CASSKTTGYTEAFF
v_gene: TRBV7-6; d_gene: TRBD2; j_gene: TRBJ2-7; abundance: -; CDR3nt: TGTGCCAGCAGCTTAGCGACAGCTAGCGGGAGGAGCTACGAGCAGTACTTC; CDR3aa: CASSLATASGRSYEQYF
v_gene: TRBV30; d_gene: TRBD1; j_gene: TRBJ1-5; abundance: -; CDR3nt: TGTGCCTGGCGCACCCTACCCGGGGGACAGGGGAAGTGTCAGCCCCAGCATTTT; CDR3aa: CAWRTLPGGQGKCQPQHF
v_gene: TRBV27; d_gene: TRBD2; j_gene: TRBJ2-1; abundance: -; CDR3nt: TGTGCCAGCAGTCGGAGATGGGCGGGAGACAATGAGCAGTTCTTC; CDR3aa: CASSRRWAGDNEQFF
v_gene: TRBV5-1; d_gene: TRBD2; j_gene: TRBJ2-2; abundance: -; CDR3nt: TGCGCCAGCAGCTTGGCCGAGGTAGCGGGAGACACCGGGGAGCTGTTTTTT; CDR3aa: CASSLAEVAGDTGELFF
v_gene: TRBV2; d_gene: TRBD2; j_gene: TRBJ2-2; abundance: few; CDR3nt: TGTGCCAGCAGTTTAGCGGGACCCACCGGGGAGCTGTTTTTT; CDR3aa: CASSLAGPTGELFF
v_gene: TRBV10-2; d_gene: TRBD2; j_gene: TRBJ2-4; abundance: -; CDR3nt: TGCGCCAGCAGCCAGTCAACTAGCGCTCTACAGTACTTC; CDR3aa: CASSQSTSALQYF
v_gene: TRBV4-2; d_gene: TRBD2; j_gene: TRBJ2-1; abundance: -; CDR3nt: TGTGCCAGCAGCCAAGATCAAGCGGGAGAAAGGAATGAGCAGTTCTTC; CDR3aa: CASSQDQAGERNEQFF
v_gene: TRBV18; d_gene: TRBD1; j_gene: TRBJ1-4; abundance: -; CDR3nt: TGTGCCAGCTCACCCGGGACAGCCACAACTAATGAAAAACTGTTTTTT; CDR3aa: CASSPGTATTNEKLFF
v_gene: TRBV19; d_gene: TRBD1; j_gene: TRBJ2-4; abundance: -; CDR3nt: TGTGCCAGTAGCAAACAGGGGTCCAAAAACATTCAGTACTTC; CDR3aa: CASSKQGSKNIQYF
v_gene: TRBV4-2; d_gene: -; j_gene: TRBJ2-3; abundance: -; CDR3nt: TGTGCCAGCAGCCAAGATCGGTGGCGGGGAGCAGATACGCAGTATTTT; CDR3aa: CASSQDRWRGADTQYF
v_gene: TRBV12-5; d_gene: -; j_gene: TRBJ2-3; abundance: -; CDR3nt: TGTGCTAGTGGTTTATCCCCCAGGTCGGATACGCAGTATTTT; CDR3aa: CASGLSPRSDTQYF
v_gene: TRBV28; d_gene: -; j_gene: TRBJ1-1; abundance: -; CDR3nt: TGTGCCAGCAGTTTTAATCCCAGTGAAGCTTTCTTT; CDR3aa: CASSFNPSEAFF
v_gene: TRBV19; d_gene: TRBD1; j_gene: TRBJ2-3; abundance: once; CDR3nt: TGTGCCAGTAGTGCGGACAGGGGGTCAGATACGCAGTATTTT; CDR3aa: CASSADRGSDTQYF
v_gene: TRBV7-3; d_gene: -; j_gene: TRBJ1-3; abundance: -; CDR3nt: TGTGCCAGCAGCGACTACAAGGGAAACACCATATATTTT; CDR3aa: CASSDYKGNTIYF
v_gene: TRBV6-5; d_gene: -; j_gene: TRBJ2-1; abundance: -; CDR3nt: TGTGCCACCTCCCGGGCCCGAGGGTCCTACAATGAGCAGTTCTTC; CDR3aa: CATSRARGSYNEQFF
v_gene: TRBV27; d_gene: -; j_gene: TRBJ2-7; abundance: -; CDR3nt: TGTGCCAGCAGTTCCCCGGGGGAGCAGTACTTC; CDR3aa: CASSSPGEQYF
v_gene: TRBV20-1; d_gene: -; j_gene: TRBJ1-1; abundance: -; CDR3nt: TGCAGTGCTAGTAAGGACACTAACACTGAAGCTTTCTTT; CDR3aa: CSASKDTNTEAFF
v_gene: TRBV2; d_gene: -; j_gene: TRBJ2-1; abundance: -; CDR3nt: TGTGCCAGCAAGGAGGGACTTCTCAATGAGCAGTTCTTC; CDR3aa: CASKEGLLNEQFF
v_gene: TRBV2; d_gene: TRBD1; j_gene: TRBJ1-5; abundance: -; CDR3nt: TGTGCCAGCAGTGAAGAGGGACAGGGCGGCAATCAGCCCCAGCATTTT; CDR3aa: CASSEEGQGGNQPQHF
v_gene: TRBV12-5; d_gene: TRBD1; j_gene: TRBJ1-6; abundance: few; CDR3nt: TGTGCTAGTGGTTTGGGGGGACAGCTTTCGCTCCACTTT; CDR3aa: CASGLGGQLSLHF
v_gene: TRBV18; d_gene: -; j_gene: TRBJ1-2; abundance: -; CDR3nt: TGTGCCAGCTCACCAGGGGAGGACTATGGCTACACCTTC; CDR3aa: CASSPGEDYGYTF
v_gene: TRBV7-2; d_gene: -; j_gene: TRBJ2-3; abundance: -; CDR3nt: TGTGCCAGCAGCCCCTCGGGGGTGGATACGCAGTATTTT; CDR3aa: CASSPSGVDTQYF
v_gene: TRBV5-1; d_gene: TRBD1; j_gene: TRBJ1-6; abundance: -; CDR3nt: TGCGCCAGCAGCCTATTCATAGGGGGCGACAGGCTCTCACCCCTCCACTTT; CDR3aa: CASSLFIGGDRLSPLHF
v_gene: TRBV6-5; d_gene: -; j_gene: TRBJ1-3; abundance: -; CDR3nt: TGTGCCAGCAGGTGGCGGGGTGATGGAAACACCATATATTTT; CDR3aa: CASRWRGDGNTIYF
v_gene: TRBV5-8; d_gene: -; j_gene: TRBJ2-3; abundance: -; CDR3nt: TGTGCCAGCACCTCATTAGGGGCAGATACGCAGTATTTT; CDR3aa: CASTSLGADTQYF
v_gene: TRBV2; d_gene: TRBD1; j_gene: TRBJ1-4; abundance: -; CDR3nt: TGTGCCAGCACTAGGACAGGGTATTATGAAAAACTGTTTTTT; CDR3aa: CASTRTGYYEKLFF
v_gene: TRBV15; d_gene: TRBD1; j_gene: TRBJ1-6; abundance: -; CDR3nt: TGTGCCACTAGCCATGAGCAGGGACAGGGGGCACCAAATTATAATTCACCCCTCCACTTT; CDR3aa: CATSHEQGQGAPNYNSPLHF
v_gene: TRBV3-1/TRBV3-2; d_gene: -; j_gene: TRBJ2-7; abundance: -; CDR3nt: TGTGCCAGCAGCCAAGAACTAGCTTCCTACGAGCAGTACTTC; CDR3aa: CASSQELASYEQYF
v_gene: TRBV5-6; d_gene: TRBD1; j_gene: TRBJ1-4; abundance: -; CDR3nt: TGTGCCAGCAGCTTGGTAGCAGGGGGCTCGACTAATGAAAAACTGTTTTTT; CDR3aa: CASSLVAGGSTNEKLFF
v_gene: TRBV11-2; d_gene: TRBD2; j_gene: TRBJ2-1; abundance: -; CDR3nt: TGTGCCAGCAGCTCCCCGCCAGGGAGTAGCGGGACTCACAATGAGCAGTTCTTC; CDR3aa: CASSSPPGSSGTHNEQFF
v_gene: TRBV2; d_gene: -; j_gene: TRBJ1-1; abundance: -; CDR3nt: TGTGCCAGCAGTGCCCAGAATATAAACACTGAAGCTTTCTTT; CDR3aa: CASSAQNINTEAFF
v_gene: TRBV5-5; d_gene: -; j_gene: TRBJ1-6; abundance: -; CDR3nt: TGTGCCAGCAGCTTCAACAGGGTCTCCTATAATTCACCCCTCCACTTT; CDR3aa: CASSFNRVSYNSPLHF
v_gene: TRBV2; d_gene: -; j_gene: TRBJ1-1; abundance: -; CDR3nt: TGTGCCAGCGGTGGACAGCCGAACACTGAAGCTTTCTTT; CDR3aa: CASGGQPNTEAFF
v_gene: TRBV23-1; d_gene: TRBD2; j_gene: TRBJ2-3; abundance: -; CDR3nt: TGCGCCAGCAGTCAATTCGCCCAGCGGGGGAGCACAGATACGCAGTATTTT; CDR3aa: CASSQFAQRGSTDTQYF
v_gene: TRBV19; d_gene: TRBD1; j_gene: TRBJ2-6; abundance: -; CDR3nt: TGTGCCAGCTACGGGGACAGGGGCTCCGGGGCCAACGTCCTGACTTTC; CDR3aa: CASYGDRGSGANVLTF
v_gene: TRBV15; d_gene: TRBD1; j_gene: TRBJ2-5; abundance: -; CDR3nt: TGTGCCACCAGCAGAGTTAAAGAGGACAGGGAGGTTTGGTACCAAGAGACCCAGTACTTC; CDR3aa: CATSRVKEDREVWYQETQYF
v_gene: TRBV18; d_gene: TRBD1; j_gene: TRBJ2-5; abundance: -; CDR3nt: TGTGCCAGCTCACCAAGGACAGGCCTCCAAGAGACCCAGTACTTC; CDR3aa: CASSPRTGLQETQYF
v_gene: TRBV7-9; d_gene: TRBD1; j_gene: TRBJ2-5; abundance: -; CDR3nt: TGTGCCAGCAGCTCTGGACAGGGGGTAGGGACCCAGTACTTC; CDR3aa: CASSSGQGVGTQYF
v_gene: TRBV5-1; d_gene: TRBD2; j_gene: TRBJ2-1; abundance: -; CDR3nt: TGCGCCAGCAGCAGGCGGCTAGCGGGAGTTTCCTACAATGAGCAGTTCTTC; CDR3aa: CASSRRLAGVSYNEQFF
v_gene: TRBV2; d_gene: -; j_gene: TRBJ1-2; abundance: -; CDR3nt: TGTGCCAGCAAATCGGGGGCTAACTATGGCTACACCTTC; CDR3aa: CASKSGANYGYTF
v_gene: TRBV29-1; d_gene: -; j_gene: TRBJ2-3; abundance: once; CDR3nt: TGCAGCGCCTATCACGGCGGGGCGGGCACAGATACGCAGTATTTT; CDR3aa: CSAYHGGAGTDTQYF
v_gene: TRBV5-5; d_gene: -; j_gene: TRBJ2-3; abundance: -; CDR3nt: TGTGCCAGCAGCCATATAACAGGGTATGGCACAGATACGCAGTATTTT; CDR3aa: CASSHITGYGTDTQYF
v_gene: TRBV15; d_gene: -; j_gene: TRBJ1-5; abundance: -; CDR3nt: TGTGCCACCAGGCTAGAGGGAAAATCCAATCAGCCCCAGCATTTT; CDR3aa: CATRLEGKSNQPQHF
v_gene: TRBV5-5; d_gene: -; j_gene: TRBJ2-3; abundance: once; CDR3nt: TGTGCCAGCAGCTCCCTGACACAAAACACAGATACGCAGTATTTT; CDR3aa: CASSSLTQNTDTQYF
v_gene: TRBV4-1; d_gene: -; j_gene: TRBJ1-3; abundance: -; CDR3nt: TGCGCCAGCAGATACAACACCGGAGGAGGAAACACCATATATTTT; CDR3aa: CASRYNTGGGNTIYF
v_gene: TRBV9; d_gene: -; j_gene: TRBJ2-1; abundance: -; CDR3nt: TGTGCCAGCAGCGTAGCTAGTAGATCCTACAATGAGCAGTTCTTC; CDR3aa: CASSVASRSYNEQFF
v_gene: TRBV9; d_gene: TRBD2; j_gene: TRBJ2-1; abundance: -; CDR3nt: TGTGCCAGCAGCTCAGGTCCGGGACTAGCGGGAGTCTCGGACAATGAGCAGTTCTTC; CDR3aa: CASSSGPGLAGVSDNEQFF
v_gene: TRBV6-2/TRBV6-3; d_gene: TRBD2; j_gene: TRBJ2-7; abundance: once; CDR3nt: TGTGCCAGCAGTGATGACAGGGGTGGGCGACTAGCGGGAGTAGGAGAGCAGTACTTC; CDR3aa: CASSDDRGGRLAGVGEQYF
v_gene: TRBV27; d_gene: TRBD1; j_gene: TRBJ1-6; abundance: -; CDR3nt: TGTGCCAGCAGTCCCCAGACAGGGGGTAATTCACCCCTCCACTTT; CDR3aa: CASSPQTGGNSPLHF
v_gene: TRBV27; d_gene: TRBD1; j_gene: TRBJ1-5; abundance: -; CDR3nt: TGTGCCAGCAGGGCCCTGACAGGGTCTTATAGCAATCAGCCCCAGCATTTT; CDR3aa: CASRALTGSYSNQPQHF